These 10 T cell receptor beta chains share one sample of origin, sequenced in a study of T-cell reconstitution after alpha-beta-depleted transplantation in children. This sample's TCRbeta library carried unique molecular identifier barcodes. MiXCR, applied by TCRdb to the PCR reads, yields one record per CDR3 protein. The data contain hundreds of thousands of distinct CDR3 sequences, approximately 16% of them singletons. The source material was PBMCs from the stem cell graft donor, sampled from the stem cell graft. Source of these receptors: a human donor who donated a stem cell graft to a child with acute myeloid leukemia.

This clonotype was recorded at least ten times. The J gene is TRBJ2-1, the V gene TRBV12-3 or TRBV12-4; D gene uncertain. The CDR3 is 17 amino acids. The V gene lost 6 bases and the J gene lost 3 bases, with 21 bases spanning the gap. This CDR3 is CASSPKGQPLIYNEQFF. CDR3 nucleotides: TGTGCCAGCAGCCCCAAAGGGCAGCCACTGATCTACAATGAGCAGTTCTTC.

This clonotype was counted between two and nine times. The CDR3 region is CSATPGQGARGYTF. CDR3 DNA: TGCAGTGCAACCCCAGGACAGGGGGCTCGGGGCTACACCTTC. The chain combines TRBV20-1 with TRBJ1-2; TRBD1 agrees at 11 bases. This CDR3 region has 14 residues. Germline trimming cut 6 bases from V and 8 bases from J; bases unmatched to any gene: 11. Germline V CDR1 and CDR2: DFQATT, SNEGSKA (reference sequence).

The chain employs TRBV7-2 and TRBJ1-4; D call uncertain. V was trimmed by 2 bases and J by 3 bases, leaving 7 bases between them. This CDR3 spans 14 amino acids. CDR1 is SGHTA and CDR2 is FQGNSA in the germline V gene. The CDR3 region has the DNA TGTGCCAGCAGCTTACTGGGCGCTAATGAAAAACTGTTTTTT. Protein: CASSLLGANEKLFF.

This clonotype was counted between two and nine times. CDR3 in DNA: TGTGCCAGCACCTTTGCCGGGACAGGGACGGATTCACCCCTCCACTTT. Translated, it gives CASTFAGTGTDSPLHF. The rearrangement joins TRBV12-3 or TRBV12-4 to TRBJ1-6; TRBD1 matches 9 bases. With 7 bases clipped from V and 8 bases from J, the junction kept 12 bases outside the gene matches. This CDR3 spans 16 amino acids.

The chain links TRBV14 to TRBJ2-7; D is possibly TRBD1 (6 bases). Germline lookup yields CDR1 SGHDN and CDR2 FVKESK. The V and J ends lost 1 base and 5 bases respectively, with 15 bases between them. This CDR3 is built from 15 residues. The CDR3 loop reads CASSQVNQGKHEQYF. For the CDR3, the DNA is TGTGCCAGCAGCCAAGTAAACCAGGGGAAGCACGAGCAGTACTTC.

This clonotype was counted many times. The chain is built from TRBV15 and TRBJ2-7; D is undetermined. CDR3 length equals 14 residues. V was cut by 2 bases and J by 4 bases, with 12 bases left in between. Germline V gene sequence: CDR1 LNHNV, CDR2 YYDKDF (reference sequence). CDR3 in DNA: TGTGCCACCAGCAGAACGGAGCTGGGGTACGAGCAGTACTTC. Amino acid sequence: CATSRTELGYEQYF.

This clonotype appeared a few times. The J gene is TRBJ2-2, the V gene TRBV12-3 or TRBV12-4; D unclear. V was clipped by 4 bases and J by 4 bases, with 7 bases between them. This CDR3 has 13 amino acids. Written as DNA, the CDR3 is TGTGCCAGCAGTTCCGATTTCACCGGGGAGCTGTTTTTT. It yields the protein CASSSDFTGELFF.

This clonotype was picked up many times. V gene TRBV20-1 combines with J gene TRBJ2-5; 8 bases match TRBD1. Germline lookup yields CDR1 DFQATT and CDR2 SNEGSKA (reference sequence). CDR3 length equals 13 residues. Germline trimming cut 6 bases from V and 4 bases from J; bases unmatched to any gene: 7. The CDR3 sequence: CSASGQGGETQYF. CDR3 nucleotide sequence: TGCAGTGCATCCGGACAGGGCGGAGAGACCCAGTACTTC.

This clonotype was picked up many times. V and J are TRBV9 and TRBJ2-5, with 8 bases identical to TRBD1. Germline-derived CDR1 and CDR2 are SGDLS and YYNGEE. With V trimmed by 3 bases and J by 5 bases, 6 bases remained unmatched. The CDR3 runs 14 residues. CDR3 loop: CASSAGGRGETQYF. The CDR3 nucleotides read TGTGCCAGCAGCGCAGGGGGCCGGGGTGAGACCCAGTACTTC.

In its sample, this clonotype was seen a few times. V usage is TRBV29-1 and J usage is TRBJ2-5; D is ambiguous. The V and J ends lost 4 bases and 2 bases respectively, with 5 bases between them. This CDR3 comprises 11 residues. Looked up from germline, CDR1 is SQVTM and CDR2 is ANQGSEA. Here the CDR3 reads CSVGIQETQYF. CDR3 DNA: TGCAGCGTTGGAATACAAGAGACCCAGTACTTC.